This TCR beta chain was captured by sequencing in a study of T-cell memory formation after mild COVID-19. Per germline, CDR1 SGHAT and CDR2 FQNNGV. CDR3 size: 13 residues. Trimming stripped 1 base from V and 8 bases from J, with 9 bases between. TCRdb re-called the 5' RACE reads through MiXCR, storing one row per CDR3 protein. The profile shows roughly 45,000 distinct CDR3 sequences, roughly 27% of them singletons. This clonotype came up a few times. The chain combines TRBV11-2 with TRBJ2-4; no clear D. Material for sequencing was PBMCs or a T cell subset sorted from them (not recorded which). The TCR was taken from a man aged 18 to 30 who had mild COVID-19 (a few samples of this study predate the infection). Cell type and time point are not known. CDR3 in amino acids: CASSLVTVDIQYF. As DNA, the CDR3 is TGTGCCAGCAGCTTAGTCACGGTTGACATTCAGTACTTC.